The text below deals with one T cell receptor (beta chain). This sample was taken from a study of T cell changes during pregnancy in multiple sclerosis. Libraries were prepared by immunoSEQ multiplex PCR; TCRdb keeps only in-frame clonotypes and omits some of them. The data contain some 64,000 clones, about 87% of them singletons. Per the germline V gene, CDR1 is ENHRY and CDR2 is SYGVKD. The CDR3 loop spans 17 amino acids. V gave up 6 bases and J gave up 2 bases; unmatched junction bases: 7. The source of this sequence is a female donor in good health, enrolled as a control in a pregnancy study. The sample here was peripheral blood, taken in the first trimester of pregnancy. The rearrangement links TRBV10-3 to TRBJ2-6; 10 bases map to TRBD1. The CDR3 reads CAIRGGQGEAGANVLTF. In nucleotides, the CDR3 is TGTGCCATCAGGGGAGGACAGGGGGAAGCTGGGGCCAACGTCCTGACTTTC.